This T cell receptor beta chain was profiled in a study of T cell repertoires in cytomegalovirus infection. Study-wide results and caveats: Clonotype analysis showed dominance of the ex vivo response by HLA-C-restricted CMV-specific TCR beta clonotypes.

TCRdb re-called the reads with MiXCR, one entry per CDR3 protein. Of about 920,000 distinct CDR3 sequences listed, approximately 30% are singletons. With respect to this clonotype: What it binds is unknown.

The CDR3 extends over 14 amino acids. V was shortened by 8 bases and J by 1 base, with 11 bases between the two germline ends. In germline, CDR1 is SNHLY, CDR2 FYNNEI. V gene TRBV2 combines with J gene TRBJ2-2, with D tentatively TRBD2 (5 bases). The source of this sequence is a human donor in good health (CMV status not recorded). Some clones in this sample may be carry-over from other donors' samples. Source: cultured CD8+ T cells from PBMCs, taken from culture after CMV antigen stimulation. This CDR3 is CASGERQNTGELFF. In DNA form, the CDR3 reads TGTGCCAGCGGGGAGAGACAGAACACCGGGGAGCTGTTTTTT.